A single sample gave rise to the 25 T cell receptor beta chains below, sequenced in a study of CD8+CD57+ T cells in acquired aplastic anemia. The template for TCR beta VDJ and CDR3 sequence profiling was genomic DNA. TCRdb analysed the reads with MiXCR anew, one entry per CDR3 protein. The table shows 100,000 to 150,000 distinct CDR3 sequences, with 48% occurring only once. Specimen: sorted CD4+, CD8+, or CD8+CD57+ T cells (not recorded which) from PBMCs. The origin of the receptors is a human donor in good health, serving as a control.

This clonotype was picked up one time. The chain joins TRBV28 to TRBJ1-2; D gene ambiguous. The CDR3 totals 14 residues. CDR1 and CDR2 (germline): MDHEN, SYDVKM. V was clipped by 3 bases and J by 3 bases, with 11 bases between them. The DNA for the CDR3 is TGTGCCAGCAGTTTGGGAACGGACTACTATGGCTACACCTTC. Protein: CASSLGTDYYGYTF.

This clonotype was counted ten times or more. V is TRBV12-3 or TRBV12-4 and J is TRBJ1-1; D unresolved. The CDR3 is 18 amino acids. V lost 1 base and J 0 bases, leaving 18 bases between the germline ends. The CDR3 sequence: CASSLGPPRGKMNTEAFF. In nucleotides, the CDR3 is TGTGCCAGCAGTTTAGGTCCCCCACGAGGGAAGATGAACACTGAAGCTTTCTTT.

The CDR3 sequence is CATRGDSYNEQFF. CDR3 sequence (DNA): TGTGCCACCAGAGGGGACTCCTACAATGAGCAGTTCTTC. The chain has TRBV15 and TRBJ2-1; possible D gene TRBD1, 5 bases. V lost 6 bases, J lost 0 bases, and 6 bases lay in between. The CDR3 covers 13 residues. CDR1 is LNHNV, CDR2 YYDKDF, per germline (reference sequence). Drawing the rest from reference TRBV15 and TRBJ2-1, the complete variable domain is DAMVIQNPRYQVTQFGKPVTLSCSQTLNHNVMYWYQQKSSQAPKLLFHYYDKDFNNEADTPDNFQSRRPNTSFCFLDIRSPGLGDTAMYLCATRGDSYNEQFFGPGTRLTVL.

This clonotype was seen many times. The V call is TRBV9, the J call TRBJ1-2, with D possibly being TRBD1 (5 bases). V lost 1 base and J 10 bases, leaving 14 bases between the germline ends. Per the germline V gene, CDR1 is SGDLS and CDR2 is YYNGEE. The CDR3 covers 13 residues. In DNA, the CDR3 is TGTGCCAGCAGCGTAAGTGGGGCCCAACTCTACACCTTC. Protein: CASSVSGAQLYTF.

This clonotype was seen once. This chain joins TRBV20-1 and TRBJ1-4; TRBD1 matches at 7 bases. Trimming removed 6 bases from V and 7 bases from J; junction bases left unmatched: 11. There are 14 residues in the CDR3. CDR1 is DFQATT and CDR2 is SNEGSKA in the germline V gene (reference sequence). CDR3 DNA sequence: TGCAGTGCGAAAGACAGGGTAACGGGTGAAAAACTGTTTTTT. Translation: CSAKDRVTGEKLFF.

The V gene is TRBV10-3, the J gene TRBJ1-4; D not resolved. Germline CDR1 and CDR2: ENHRY and SYGVKD. CDR3 size: 17 residues. Trimming removed 3 bases from V and 8 bases from J, with 22 bases in between. CDR3 in amino acids: CAISDKNGRSESEKLFF. The CDR3 DNA is TGTGCCATCAGTGACAAAAACGGACGGAGTGAATCGGAAAAACTGTTTTTT.

This clonotype was seen ten or more times. An end of the junction differs from the germline gene, which may be a read error. The gene calls are TRBV5-5 and TRBJ1-6; tentative D call: TRBD1 (5 bases). This CDR3 has 16 residues. Germline V gene data show CDR1 as SGHKS and CDR2 as YYEKEE (reference sequence). The CDR3 DNA follows: TGTGCCAGCAGTTCGCAGGGTCCTGGCTATAATTCACCCCCCCACTTT. It is translated as CASSSQGPGYNSPPHF.

This clonotype appeared once. V gene TRBV29-1 combines with J gene TRBJ1-2, with 11 positions matching TRBD1. The length of the CDR3 is 13 residues. V was clipped by 7 bases and J by 4 bases; unmatched bases: 5. Germline CDR1 SQVTM, CDR2 ANQGSEA. As DNA, the CDR3 is TGCAGCGCCGGGACAGGGGGTGTCTATGGCTACACCTTC. Translated: CSAGTGGVYGYTF.

Comment on this clonotype: One end of the junction fails to match germline, which may point to a read error. This rearrangement joins TRBV7-9 to TRBJ1-2; TRBD1 matches 7 bases. The length of the CDR3 is 14 residues. Germline lookup yields CDR1 SEHNR and CDR2 FQNEAQ (reference sequence). DNA of the CDR3: TGTCCCAGTAGCCGCATCGGGACAGACTATGGCTACACCTTC. Residues: CPSSRIGTDYGYTF.

A note on this clonotype: Given a much more abundant clone one base away, this may be a read error. This chain uses TRBV6-1 with TRBJ1-1, with 10 bases matching TRBD1. V gave up 6 bases and J gave up 10 bases; unmatched junction bases: 8. Germline CDR1 and CDR2: MNHNS and SASEGT. The CDR3 totals 13 residues. The CDR3 bases are TGTGCCAGCAGGCGAAGACAGGGGGCACGAGCTTTCTTT. It yields the protein CASRRRQGARAFF.

The chain combines TRBV13 with TRBJ2-7; maybe TRBD1 (6 bases). With 4 bases removed from V and 6 bases from J, the gap between germline ends came to 16 bases. The germline V gene has CDR1 PRHDT and CDR2 FYEKMQ (reference sequence). The CDR3 is made up of 14 amino acids. CDR3 DNA sequence: TGTGCCAGCAGCTCATCCCAGGGGCGAGGCGAGCAGTACTTC. Translation gives CASSSSQGRGEQYF.

This clonotype was counted ten times or more. The rearrangement joins TRBV20-1 to TRBJ1-5; tentative D call: TRBD1 (6 bases). The V and J ends lost 5 bases and 4 bases respectively, with 27 bases between them. The CDR3 runs 18 residues. Germline V CDR1 and CDR2: DFQATT, SNEGSKA (reference sequence). The chain's CDR3 is CSAPKGLGGAGGNQPQHF. CDR3 in DNA: TGCAGTGCTCCCAAGGGTTTAGGGGGAGCAGGAGGGAATCAGCCCCAGCATTTT.

This chain links TRBV5-4 with TRBJ1-1; 8 positions agree with TRBD1. Germline CDR1 and CDR2: SGHNT and YYREEE (reference sequence). Germline trimming cut 3 bases from V and 5 bases from J; bases unmatched to any gene: 12. The CDR3 is 16 residues long. CDR3 sequence: CASSSSDRDFETEAFF. In DNA form, the CDR3 reads TGTGCCAGCAGCTCTTCGGACAGGGACTTTGAGACTGAAGCTTTCTTT.

This clonotype appeared many times. The J gene is TRBJ2-5, the V gene TRBV12-3 or TRBV12-4; no firm D call. The CDR3 is 13 amino acids. The V end was cut by 6 bases, the J end by 2 bases, with 10 bases between. In DNA form, the CDR3 reads TGTGCCAGCAGCCTCGACTTACAAGAGACCCAGTACTTC. Encoded protein: CASSLDLQETQYF.

At least ten counts were recorded for this clonotype. The chain uses TRBV6-1 and TRBJ2-7, with D possibly being TRBD1 (6 bases). Trimming left V 4 bases short and J 2 bases short, with 15 bases between. The CDR3 totals 15 residues. In germline, CDR1 is MNHNS, CDR2 SASEGT. The CDR3 protein is CASSASPGVPYEQYF. The DNA for the CDR3 is TGTGCCAGCAGTGCATCACCAGGGGTCCCCTACGAGCAGTACTTC.

This clonotype was observed many times. The chain recombines TRBV18 with TRBJ2-7, with TRBD1 as a possible D gene (6 bases). The germline V gene has CDR1 KGHSH and CDR2 LQKENI. V gave up 1 base and J gave up 5 bases, with 18 bases separating them. The CDR3 loop spans 16 amino acids. CDR3 in amino acids: CASSPLDLGALDEQYF. Written as DNA, the CDR3 is TGTGCCAGCTCACCACTTGATTTGGGGGCTCTGGACGAGCAGTACTTC.

CDR3 protein: CSARPTRTGRYEQYF. The CDR3, as DNA: TGCAGTGCTCGACCCACCCGGACAGGGAGATACGAGCAGTACTTC. This rearrangement joins TRBV20-1 to TRBJ2-7; TRBD1 matches at 8 bases. The V segment lost 5 bases and the J segment 4 bases; nucleotides outside the gene matches: 13. CDR3 size: 15 residues. The germline V gene encodes CDR1 DFQATT and CDR2 SNEGSKA (reference sequence).

Concerning this clonotype itself: At one boundary the junction diverges from the germline segment, which might be a read error. J is TRBJ2-7 and V is TRBV7-6; TRBD1 aligns across 11 bases. The germline V gene encodes CDR1 SGHVS and CDR2 FNYEAQ. This CDR3 contains 14 residues. CDR3 region: CASSRDRGSYEQCF. The DNA of the CDR3 is TGTGCCAGCAGTCGGGACAGGGGGTCCTACGAGCAGTGCTTC.

This clonotype was observed at least ten times. The CDR3 sequence is CAIRGQASTDTQYF. CDR3 nucleotide sequence: TGTGCCATCAGAGGGCAGGCCTCCACAGATACGCAGTATTTT. The V call is TRBV10-3, the J call TRBJ2-3, with no clear D. Trimming cost V 6 bases and J 2 bases, with 12 bases left between them. Germline V gives CDR1 ENHRY, CDR2 SYGVKD. The CDR3 consists of 14 residues.

This clonotype was observed at least ten times. V and J are TRBV19 and TRBJ2-1; D might be TRBD1 (6 bases). This CDR3 has 15 residues. V lost 4 bases and J 0 bases, leaving 10 bases between the germline ends. In germline, CDR1 is LNHDA, CDR2 SQIVND (reference sequence). CDR3 amino acids: CASSNGQSSYNEQFF. CDR3 nucleotide sequence: TGTGCCAGTAGTAATGGACAGAGCTCCTACAATGAGCAGTTCTTC. Full variable domain (remainder filled in from reference TRBV19 and TRBJ2-1): DGGITQSPKYLFRKEGQNVTLSCEQNLNHDAMYWYRQDPGQGLRLIYYSQIVNDFQKGDIAEGYSVSREKKESFPLTVTSAQKNPTAFYLCASSNGQSSYNEQFFGPGTRLTVL.

CDR3 region: CASSIWGGQETQYF. CDR3 coding DNA: TGTGCCAGTAGTATCTGGGGGGGACAAGAGACCCAGTACTTC. The chain joins TRBV19 to TRBJ2-5; 7 bases agree with TRBD2. Germline trimming cut 3 bases from V and 2 bases from J; bases unmatched to any gene: 3. Germline V gives CDR1 LNHDA, CDR2 SQIVND (reference sequence). The CDR3 is made up of 14 amino acids.

The genes are TRBV7-2 and TRBJ2-1; weak D call: TRBD2 (5 bases). The CDR3 contains 13 residues. The V gene lost 5 bases and the J gene lost 3 bases, with 8 bases spanning the gap. CDR1 and CDR2 from the germline V gene are SGHTA and FQGNSA. The CDR3 nucleotides read TGTGCCAGCAGCACCGGGGTCTACAATGAGCAGTTCTTC. This sequence encodes CASSTGVYNEQFF.

In this sample, this clonotype turned up many times. The V gene is TRBV5-6, the J gene TRBJ2-1, with TRBD2 matching over 8 bases. The CDR3 loop spans 15 amino acids. With 5 bases clipped from V and 9 bases from J, the junction kept 13 bases outside the gene matches. CDR1 SGHDT and CDR2 YYEEEE come from the germline V gene. DNA for the CDR3: TGTGCCAGCAGGGTCGGGGGGGCCCTCTTGGGTGAGCAGTTCTTC. It specifies CASRVGGALLGEQFF.

The chain couples TRBV2 to TRBJ1-1, with 7 bases that match TRBD1. Trimming took 7 bases from V and 6 from J; bases not matched to a gene: 5. Germline loops: CDR1 SNHLY, CDR2 FYNNEI. The CDR3 has 12 amino acids. The CDR3 DNA sequence: TGTGCCAGCAAGGGGGCAGGATCTGAAGCTTTCTTT. As protein: CASKGAGSEAFF.

This clonotype was counted at least ten times. The CDR3 DNA reads as TGTGCCAGCAGTTTGGGTTCGGTGAACACTGAAGCTTTCTTT. It is translated as CASSLGSVNTEAFF. The V call is TRBV12-3 or TRBV12-4, the J call TRBJ1-1; D gene uncertain. The V end lost 3 bases, the J end lost 0 bases, and 8 bases lay between the germline ends. The CDR3 extends over 14 amino acids.